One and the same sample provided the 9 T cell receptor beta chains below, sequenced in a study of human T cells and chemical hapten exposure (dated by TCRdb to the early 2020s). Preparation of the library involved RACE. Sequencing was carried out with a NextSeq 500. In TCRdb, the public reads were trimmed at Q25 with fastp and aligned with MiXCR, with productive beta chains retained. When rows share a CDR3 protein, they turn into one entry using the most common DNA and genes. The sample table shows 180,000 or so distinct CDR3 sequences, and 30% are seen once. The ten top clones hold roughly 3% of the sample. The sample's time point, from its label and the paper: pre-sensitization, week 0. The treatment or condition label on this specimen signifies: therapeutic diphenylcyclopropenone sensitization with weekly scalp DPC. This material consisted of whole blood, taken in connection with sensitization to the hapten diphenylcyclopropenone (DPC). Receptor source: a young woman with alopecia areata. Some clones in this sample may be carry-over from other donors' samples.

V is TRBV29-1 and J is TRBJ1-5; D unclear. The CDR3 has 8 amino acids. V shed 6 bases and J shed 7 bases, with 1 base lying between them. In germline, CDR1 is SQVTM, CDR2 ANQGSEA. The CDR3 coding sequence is TGCAGCGTGCAGCCCCAGCATTTT. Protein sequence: CSVQPQHF. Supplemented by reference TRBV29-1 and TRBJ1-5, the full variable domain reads SAVISQKPSRDICQRGTSLTIQCQVDSQVTMMFWYRQQPGQSLTLIATANQGSEATYESGFVIDKFPISRPNLTFSTLTVSNMSPEDSSIYLCSVQPQHFGDGTRLSIL.

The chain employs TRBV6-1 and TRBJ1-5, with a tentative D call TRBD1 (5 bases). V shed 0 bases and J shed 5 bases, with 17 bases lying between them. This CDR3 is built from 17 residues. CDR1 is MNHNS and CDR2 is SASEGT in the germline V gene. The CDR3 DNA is TGTGCCAGCAGTGAAGCGAAGGGTTCGGGGGATCATCAGCCCCAGCATTTT. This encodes CASSEAKGSGDHQPQHF.

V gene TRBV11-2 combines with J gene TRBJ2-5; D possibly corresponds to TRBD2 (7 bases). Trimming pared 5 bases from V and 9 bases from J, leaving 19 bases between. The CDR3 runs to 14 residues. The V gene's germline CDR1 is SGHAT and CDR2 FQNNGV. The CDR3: CASSAGATGKAQYF. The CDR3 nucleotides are TGTGCCAGCAGCGCGGGGGCTACGGGAAAGGCCCAGTACTTC. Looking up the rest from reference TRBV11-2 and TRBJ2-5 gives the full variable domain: EAGVAQSPRYKIIEKRQSVAFWCNPISGHATLYWYQQILGQGPKLLIQFQNNGVVDDSQLPKDRFSAERLKGVDSTLKIQPAKLEDSAVYLCASSAGATGKAQYFGPGTRLLVL.

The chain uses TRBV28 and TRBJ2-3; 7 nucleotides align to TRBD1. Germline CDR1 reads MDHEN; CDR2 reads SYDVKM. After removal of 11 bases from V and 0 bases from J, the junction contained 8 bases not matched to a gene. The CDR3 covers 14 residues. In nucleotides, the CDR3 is TGTGCCGTCGAAACAGGGGCTAGCACAGATACGCAGTATTTT. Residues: CAVETGASTDTQYF.

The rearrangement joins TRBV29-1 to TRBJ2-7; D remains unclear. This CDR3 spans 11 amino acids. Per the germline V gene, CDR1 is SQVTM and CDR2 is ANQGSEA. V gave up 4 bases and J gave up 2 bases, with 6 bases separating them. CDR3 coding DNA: TGCAGCGTTGCTTGGGCCTACGAGCAGTACTTC. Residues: CSVAWAYEQYF.

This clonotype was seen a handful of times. The CDR3 bases are TGTGCCAGCAGCGTAGGAAGCGAATTGAACACCGGGGAGCTGTTTTTT. It is translated as CASSVGSELNTGELFF. The J gene is TRBJ2-2, the V gene TRBV9; D gene ambiguous. Germline-derived CDR1 and CDR2 are SGDLS and YYNGEE. The germline V and J ends were trimmed by 0 bases and 1 base, with 10 bases remaining between them. The CDR3 length is 16 residues.

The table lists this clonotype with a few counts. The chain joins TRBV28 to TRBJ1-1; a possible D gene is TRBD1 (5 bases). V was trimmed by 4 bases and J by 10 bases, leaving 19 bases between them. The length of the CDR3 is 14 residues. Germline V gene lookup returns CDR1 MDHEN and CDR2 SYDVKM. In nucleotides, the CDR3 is TGTGCCAGCAGTTCACCACCGTCCATCCAGGGAGCTTTCTTT. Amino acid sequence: CASSSPPSIQGAFF.

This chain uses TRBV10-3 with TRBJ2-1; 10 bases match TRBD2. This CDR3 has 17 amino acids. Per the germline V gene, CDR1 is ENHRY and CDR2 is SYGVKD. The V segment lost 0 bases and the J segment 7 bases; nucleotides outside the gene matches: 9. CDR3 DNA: TGTGCCATCAGTGAGTCAAGAGCGGGGGGGCCGGGGAATGAGCAGTTCTTC. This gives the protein CAISESRAGGPGNEQFF.

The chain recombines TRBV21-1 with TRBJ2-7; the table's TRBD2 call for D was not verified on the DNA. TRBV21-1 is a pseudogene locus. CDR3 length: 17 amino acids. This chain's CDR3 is CASSSRAKQFGHYEQYF. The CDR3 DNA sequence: TGTGCCAGCAGCTCCCGCGCTAAACAGTTTGGACACTACGAGCAGTACTTC.